The T cell receptor beta chain described here comes from a study of long-term antiretroviral therapy in people with HIV (dated by TCRdb to 2022 to 2024). In terms of the full investigation: The earliest samples were collected about a decade before the 2015 WHO recommendation for immediate ART, when ART was typically delayed until CD4 counts fell. Test extractions of a monoclonal T-cell line alongside fewer than 40 polyclonal samples showed no cross-contamination during QIAcube processing. Of the roughly 32 participants with HIV, ten to eleven were female. A retrospective serial study tested whether changes in peripheral blood TRB repertoire composition and diversity were associated with ART initiation and durable HIV suppression. A total of 192 cryopreserved PBMC samples were contributed to the cohort by 30 adults with confirmed HIV infection, with samples collected serially over a mean of approximately six years (range 1-12).

A remark on this clone: What antigen it recognizes has not been identified. Qualities for individual bases were not recorded, and no much larger clone is one base off.

The immunoSEQ hsTCRB v3.0 assay was used at survey level resolution to sequence the TRB variable region. The target sequencing depth for TRB was about 40,000-55,000 T-cell genomes per sample. TRB libraries were pooled and sequenced on an Illumina MiSeq using a v3 150-cycle kit. From the authors' description of their analysis: Repertoire analysis ran in R within a reproducible Nextflow workflow covering QC, data transformation and analysis. LymphoSeq2, an R package for AIRR-Seq data exploration, was used to implement custom analyses. After excluding several samples that yielded fewer than 5000 total TRB sequences, 150 to 200 HIV repertoires remained for analysis. Of the roughly 180 retained HIV repertoires, about 60 were collected before and about 130 after ART initiation. Repertoires were downsampled to 5000 TRB nucleotide sequences, with summary statistics averaged over 100 downsampling iterations. Only TRB sequences with CDR3 regions of at least seven amino acids were retained for analysis. Two measures captured diversity: a Shannon entropy-derived clonality score and the Gini coefficient. In repertoire networks, the top 5000 CDR3 amino acid sequences were linked whenever an edit distance of one separated two sequences. GLIPH2 predicted antigen specificity groups and MHC restriction for TRB CDR3 amino acid sequences. To flag known CMV, EBV, HIV or tissue antigen associations, CDR3 amino acid sequences were matched against VDJdb and McPAS-TCR. Pre-ART, post-ART and control groups were compared with Wilcoxon signed-rank tests and Holm-Bonferroni correction. TCRdb re-hosts the immuneACCESS table, in-frame sequences only. Its copies lack some clones; in the studies checked, an unresolved V gene accounts for under half of them, and the cause for the rest is not known. The DNA gave D and trimming, while V, J and clone size come from that table. A total of fewer than 35,000 clones appear in this sample, 83% of them only once. The top ten constitute roughly 7.9% of the sample.

What the research found in general, with its limitations: Unsorted PBMC were profiled instead of sorted CD4+ and CD8+ T cells because pre-ART samples had limited cell numbers. Starting ART was linked to a significant rise in TRB diversity, yet even after long-term ART the diversity remained significantly lower than in transplant donor controls. The samples span the years 2004 to 2017, and the ART regimens used may be less effective than current regimens. Limited PBMC availability meant only the TCR beta chain was sequenced, without alpha chain pairing. No data were available on ART adherence, viral resistance or therapy changes, limiting inferences about post-ART repertoire changes. Narrower CDR3 length ranges were observed in HIV repertoires than in controls, and an antigen-experienced repertoire with only a slight naive shift after ART was suggested by the network structure. The repertoire was dominated across all time points by expanded TRB clones identified before ART initiation, although this dominance was seen to fluctuate and to decrease in many PLHIV after ART.

As encoded in the germline V gene (reference sequence), CDR1 is LNHNV while CDR2 is YYDKDF. From the cysteine through the phenylalanine, the CDR3 covers 16 amino acids. The sequence is cut down to CDR3 DNA, 48 bases in frame from base 1. A distance of 14 bases separates the germline ends of V and J, which lose 5 bases and 0 bases respectively. Participants were included only if at least one PBMC sample before ART initiation and at least two post-ART samples were available. Treatment was received in the United States of America by all participants with HIV. Before DNA extraction, cryopreserved samples of about 1-11 million PBMC were thawed and then washed. At the time of the earliest PBMC sample, participants with HIV were aged between about 23 and 54 years. Per participant, PBMC samples came from 1-4 timepoints prior to ART initiation and 2-8 timepoints following ART initiation, for a median of 7 samples. For every participant, serial HIV viral load, CD4+ T-cell count, ART history and demographic data were obtained. Genomic DNA was extracted from unsorted PBMC with a Qiagen kit on a QIAcube, with processing performed in batches of 12 samples.

This TCR came from a man aged 18-30 years with HIV. The rearrangement combines TRBV15 with TRBJ1-5, with the D gene not clear enough to name. The sample in question was unsorted PBMCs, obtained 0.4 years before starting antiretroviral therapy. The sequenced DNA: TGTGCCACCAGCGTAATCCCCGGTTATAGCAATCAGCCCCAGCATTTT. Translated, it gives CATSVIPGYSNQPQHF. Supplemented by the reference TRBV15 and TRBJ1-5 proteins around the CDR3, the complete variable domain is DAMVIQNPRYQVTQFGKPVTLSCSQTLNHNVMYWYQQKSSQAPKLLFHYYDKDFNNEADTPDNFQSRRPNTSFCFLDIRSPGLGDTAMYLCATSVIPGYSNQPQHFGDGTRLSIL.